Included here is one TCR beta chain sequence, with context. Its antigen is still unknown. The ends lost 3 bases at V and 5 bases at J; junction bases unmatched: 2. CDR1 is SGHRS, CDR2 YFSETQ, per germline. This CDR3 is built from 15 residues. This sample is drawn from a study of PD-1 blockade in classical Hodgkin lymphoma. Sequencing was performed with immunoSEQ multiplex PCR; in TCRdb, only in-frame clones are kept and a portion is missing. The profile shows approximately 90,000 clones, 83% of them singletons. Time point defined: cycle 4 day 1 (C4D1), after 6 weeks of nivolumab. Every patient experienced relapse after autologous stem cell transplantation, and brentuximab vedotin exposure varied. Study-level results: Complete responders started with a diversity level that resembled newly diagnosed patients at baseline.

The V call is TRBV5-1, the J call TRBJ2-2; TRBD1 aligns across 12 bases. The input for sequencing was peripheral blood mononuclear cells (PBMCs), taken before the fourth cycle of nivolumab. This receptor was obtained from a human donor with classical Hodgkin lymphoma. The DNA for the CDR3 is TGCGCCAGCAGCTCGGGACAGGGGGCGACCGGGGAGCTGTTTTTT. Translation gives CASSSGQGATGELFF.